The 11 T cell receptor beta chains in this list originate from one sample, sequenced in a study of regulatory T cells in long-lasting Graves disease. The sample's time point: newly diagnosed GD, antithyroid drugs for less than 3 months. The TCR library used RNA extracted from PBMCs. The authors built TCR beta libraries using iRepertoire HTBI primers and Arm-PCR of CDR3 regions. One entry per CDR3 protein results from TCRdb running MiXCR on the multiplex PCR reads. The sample shows approximately 350,000 distinct CDR3 sequences, 15% to 20% of them seen only once. This sample also appeared in a second study, on T cells in Graves' hyperthyroidism and ophthalmopathy.

Sequenced here: peripheral blood mononuclear cells (PBMCs), sampled at new diagnosis, from a patient treated with antithyroid drugs. Every receptor here comes from a young woman with Graves disease.

This clonotype was recorded at least ten times. The rearrangement links TRBV18 to TRBJ2-1; no reliable D call. V was cut by 3 bases and J by 8 bases, with 17 bases left in between. The CDR3 runs 15 residues. Germline CDR1 is KGHSH and CDR2 is LQKENI. The CDR3 loop reads CASSPGPVGADEQFF. CDR3 nucleotide sequence: TGTGCCAGCTCACCGGGCCCGGTGGGCGCGGATGAGCAGTTCTTC. Supplemented by reference TRBV18 and TRBJ2-1, the full variable domain reads NAGVMQNPRHLVRRRGQEARLRCSPMKGHSHVYWYRQLPEEGLKFMVYLQKENIIDESGMPKERFSAEFPKEGPSILRIQQVVRGDSAAYFCASSPGPVGADEQFFGPGTRLTVL.

This clonotype was seen only a few times. The rearrangement links TRBV7-3 to TRBJ2-5; the D is unclear. The CDR3 contains 15 residues. The germline gives CDR1 SGHTA, CDR2 FQGTGA. V gave up 0 bases and J gave up 0 bases, with 8 bases separating them. For the CDR3, the DNA is TGTGCCAGCAGCTTAACAGGCAGCCACCAAGAGACCCAGTACTTC. It translates to CASSLTGSHQETQYF.

At least ten counts were recorded for this clonotype. The V and J genes are TRBV27 and TRBJ1-4; D is perhaps TRBD1 (5 bases). CDR1 MNHEY and CDR2 SMNVEV come from the germline V gene (reference sequence). Trimming took off 1 base at V and 8 bases at J, with 14 bases between the two ends. CDR3 length: 15 residues. The CDR3 DNA reads TGTGCCAGCAGTTTATTGGCAGGGAGTTTGGAAAAACTGTTTTTT. Translating it yields CASSLLAGSLEKLFF.

In its sample, this clonotype was seen many times. V and J are TRBV30 and TRBJ1-3; 9 bases map to TRBD1. V dropped 2 bases and J dropped 5; count of bases not matched to a gene: 7. CDR3 size: 15 residues. Per germline, CDR1 GTSNPN and CDR2 SVGIG (reference sequence). The CDR3 DNA sequence: TGTGCCTGGAGTCCTAACAGGGGGCTTAGAAACACCATATATTTT. It is translated as CAWSPNRGLRNTIYF.

This clonotype has at least ten counts. The chain couples TRBV10-3 to TRBJ1-1, with 9 bases matching TRBD1. Germline assignment: CDR1 ENHRY and CDR2 SYGVKD. Trimming cost V 6 bases and J 4 bases; bases outside gene matches: 6. CDR3 length: 14 amino acids. The CDR3 region has the DNA TGTGCCATCAGCGAACAGGGGGCGCCCACTGAAGCTTTCTTT. Encoded protein: CAISEQGAPTEAFF.

This clonotype has ten or more counts. The rearrangement joins TRBV2 to TRBJ2-2; D is undetermined. The CDR3 is made up of 14 amino acids. The germline CDR1 and CDR2 sequences are SNHLY and FYNNEI. V lost 4 bases to trimming and J lost 0 bases, with 6 bases between them. The CDR3 region is CASSVRTNTGELFF. The DNA for the CDR3 is TGTGCCAGCAGTGTACGGACGAACACCGGGGAGCTGTTTTTT.

This clonotype was observed at least ten times. The chain is built from TRBV2 and TRBJ1-2; D unresolved. In germline, CDR1 is SNHLY, CDR2 FYNNEI. V was trimmed by 2 bases and J by 4 bases, leaving 14 bases between them. The CDR3 is 15 residues long. The CDR3 nucleotides are TGTGCCAGCAGTGAACTAACAGCCTTTCTCTATGGCTACACCTTC. The encoded protein is CASSELTAFLYGYTF.

This clonotype was observed a handful of times. The CDR3 region is CASKSGSGDNEQFF. CDR3 coding DNA: TGTGCCAGCAAAAGCGGGAGCGGCGACAATGAGCAGTTCTTC. V and J are TRBV7-3 and TRBJ2-1; 8 nucleotides agree with TRBD2. CDR3 size: 14 residues. The ends lost 7 bases at V and 5 bases at J; junction bases unmatched: 7. In germline, CDR1 is SGHTA, CDR2 FQGTGA.

This clonotype was found many times. The J gene is TRBJ2-1, the V gene TRBV7-3; 9 positions match TRBD2. There are 16 residues in the CDR3. Trimming at V came to 2 bases and at J to 5 bases, leaving 7 bases not matched to a gene. CDR1 is SGHTA and CDR2 is FQGTGA in the germline V gene. DNA of the CDR3: TGTGCCAGCAGCTTAGGGGCGGGAGGGTCCCACAATGAGCAGTTCTTC. The encoded protein is CASSLGAGGSHNEQFF.

This clonotype was seen a few times. The chain couples TRBV20-1 to TRBJ2-1, with D possibly being TRBD2 (6 bases). V was shortened by 0 bases and J by 0 bases, with 15 bases between the two germline ends. The CDR3 totals 17 residues. Germline V gives CDR1 DFQATT, CDR2 SNEGSKA (reference sequence). CDR3 amino acids: CSARDPFGGGSYNEQFF. For the CDR3, the DNA is TGCAGTGCTAGAGATCCTTTTGGGGGAGGCTCCTACAATGAGCAGTTCTTC.

This clonotype has at least ten counts. This chain links TRBV12-3 or TRBV12-4 with TRBJ1-1; no firm D call. CDR3 size: 14 residues. V was clipped by 6 bases and J by 1 base, with 12 bases between them. Here the CDR3 DNA reads TGTGCCAGCAGCCAGACATCCCCGAACACTGAAGCTTTCTTT. This sequence encodes CASSQTSPNTEAFF.